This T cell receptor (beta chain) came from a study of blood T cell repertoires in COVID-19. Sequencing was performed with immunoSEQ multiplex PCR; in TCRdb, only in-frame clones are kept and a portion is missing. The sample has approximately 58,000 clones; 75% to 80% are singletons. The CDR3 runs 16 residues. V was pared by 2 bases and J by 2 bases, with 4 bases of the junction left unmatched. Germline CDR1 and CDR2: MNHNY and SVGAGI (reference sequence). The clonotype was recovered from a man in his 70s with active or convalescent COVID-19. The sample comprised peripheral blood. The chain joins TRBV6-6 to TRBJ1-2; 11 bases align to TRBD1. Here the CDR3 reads CASSYRDRGANYGYTF. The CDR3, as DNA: TGTGCCAGCAGTTACCGGGACAGGGGGGCCAACTATGGCTACACCTTC.